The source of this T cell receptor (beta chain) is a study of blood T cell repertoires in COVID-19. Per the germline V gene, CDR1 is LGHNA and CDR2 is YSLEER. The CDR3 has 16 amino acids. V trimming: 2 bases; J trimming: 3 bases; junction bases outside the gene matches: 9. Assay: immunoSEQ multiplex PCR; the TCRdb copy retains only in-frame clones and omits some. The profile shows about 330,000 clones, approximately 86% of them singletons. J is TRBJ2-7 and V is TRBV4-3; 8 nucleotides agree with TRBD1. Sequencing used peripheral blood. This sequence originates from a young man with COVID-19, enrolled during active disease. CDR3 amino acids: CASSQSPGQGRYEQYF. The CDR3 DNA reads TGCGCCAGCAGCCAAAGTCCCGGACAGGGTCGCTACGAGCAGTACTTC.